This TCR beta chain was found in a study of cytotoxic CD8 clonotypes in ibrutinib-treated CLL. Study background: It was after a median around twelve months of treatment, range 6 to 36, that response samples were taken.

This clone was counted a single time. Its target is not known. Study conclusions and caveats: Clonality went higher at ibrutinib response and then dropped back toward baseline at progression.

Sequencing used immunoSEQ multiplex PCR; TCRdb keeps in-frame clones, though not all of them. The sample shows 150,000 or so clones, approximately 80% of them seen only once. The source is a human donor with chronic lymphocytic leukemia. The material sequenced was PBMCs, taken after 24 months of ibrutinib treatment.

This CDR3 is CASSLTTASSYNEQFF. DNA for the CDR3: TGCGCCAGCAGTCTCACGACAGCGAGCTCCTACAATGAGCAGTTCTTC. This chain joins TRBV5-1 and TRBJ2-1, with D possibly being TRBD1 (5 bases). Germline loops: CDR1 SGHRS, CDR2 YFSETQ. The CDR3 runs to 16 residues. V was pared by 5 bases and J by 0 bases, with 15 bases between.